Listed here are 29 T cell receptor beta chains from one sample, sequenced in a study of metastatic and nonmetastatic thyroid tumors. TCRdb re-called the PCR reads with MiXCR. The sample shows about 6,500 clones, 30% to 35% of them seen only once. Until they underwent thyroid surgery, no patient had received any treatment. Source material: tumor tissue. The receptor set was obtained from a female donor with papillary thyroid cancer or a benign thyroid nodule (not recorded which). Some clones in this sample may be carry-over from other donors' samples.

This clone was detected a few times. V and J are TRBV10-2 and TRBJ2-3, with 7 bases identical to TRBD2. Trimming at V came to 3 bases and at J to 0 bases, leaving 9 bases not matched to a gene. CDR1 and CDR2 (germline): WSHSY, SAAADI. The CDR3 runs to 17 residues. The CDR3 DNA reads as TGCGCCAGCAGTGACGAACGCGCGCGGGAGAGCACAGATACGCAGTATTTT. Its translation is CASSDERARESTDTQYF.

This clone is classed as medium-sized. In DNA, the CDR3 is TGCGCCAGCAGCCCGGCGCAAGAGACCCAGTACTTC. Its protein is CASSPAQETQYF. The genes are TRBV5-1 and TRBJ2-5; D uncertain. The CDR3 runs to 12 residues. CDR1 is SGHRS and CDR2 is YFSETQ in the germline V gene. Trimming left V 4 bases short and J 2 bases short, with 6 bases between.

The table lists this clone with a few counts. Mismatch with germline at one junction end may stem from a read error. The V and J genes are TRBV12-3 or TRBV12-4 and TRBJ2-3, with no clear D. The CDR3 length is 14 residues. The CDR3: CASILSSVTDTQYF. The CDR3 DNA reads as TGTGCCAGCATTTTATCAAGTGTCACAGATACGCAGTATTTT.

The J gene is TRBJ1-1, the V gene TRBV7-8; D is uncertain. V was cut by 4 bases and J by 3 bases, with 12 bases left in between. The CDR3 runs to 14 residues. Germline V CDR1 and CDR2: SGHVS, FQNEAQ. The CDR3 reads CASSSGGAYTEAFF. CDR3 nucleotide sequence: TGTGCCAGCAGCTCGGGTGGAGCATACACTGAAGCTTTCTTT.

In the case of this clone: An end of the junction does not agree with germline; a read error may underlie this. This rearrangement joins TRBV9 to TRBJ2-7; D is uncertain. CDR3 length equals 14 residues. Germline lookup yields CDR1 SGDLS and CDR2 YYNGEE. CDR3 bases: TGTGCCAGCATCGTAGGCTGGCTATCCAACGAGCAGTACTTC. Amino acid sequence: CASIVGWLSNEQYF.

This clone was counted ten times or more. The CDR3: CASSSGTGGETQYF. Here the CDR3 DNA reads TGCGCCAGCAGCTCTGGGACAGGGGGAGAGACCCAGTACTTC. This chain connects TRBV5-1 to TRBJ2-5, with TRBD1 matching 11 bases. The CDR3 contains 14 residues. Germline V gene sequence: CDR1 SGHRS, CDR2 YFSETQ. Trimming cost V 3 bases and J 4 bases; bases outside gene matches: 2.

The genes are TRBV30 and TRBJ1-6; D is ambiguous. The CDR3 is 14 amino acids. The germline CDR1 and CDR2 sequences are GTSNPN and SVGIG (reference sequence). V was shortened by 0 bases and J by 13 bases, with 16 bases between the two germline ends. The CDR3 spells CAWSVSVTRTPLHF. CDR3 bases: TGTGCCTGGAGTGTAAGTGTTACGAGGACTCCCCTCCACTTT.

The chain links TRBV12-3 or TRBV12-4 to TRBJ2-3; D not certain. The CDR3 runs to 13 residues. Trimming stripped 2 bases from V and 1 base from J, with 4 bases between. CDR3 DNA sequence: TGTGCCAGCAGTTTACCAGGCACAGATACGCAGTATTTT. Its translation: CASSLPGTDTQYF.

This clone is medium-sized in the sample. The V and J genes are TRBV6-1 and TRBJ2-3; TRBD2 agrees at 7 bases. Trimming took 4 bases from V and 4 from J; bases not matched to a gene: 5. CDR1 and CDR2 from the germline V gene are MNHNS and SASEGT. The CDR3 runs to 14 residues. CDR3 protein: CASSGTLAPDTQYF. CDR3 DNA: TGTGCCAGCAGTGGGACACTAGCGCCAGATACGCAGTATTTT.

This clone was counted at least ten times. The CDR3 is CASSSRDRGSDTQYF. In DNA, the CDR3 is TGTGCCAGCAGCTCAAGGGACAGGGGGTCAGATACGCAGTATTTT. V usage is TRBV11-1 and J usage is TRBJ2-3; TRBD1 agrees at 11 bases. The CDR3 sequence is 15 residues long. V gave up 4 bases and J gave up 4 bases; unmatched junction bases: 4. Germline lookup yields CDR1 SGHAT and CDR2 FQDESV (reference sequence).

This clone was seen ten or more times. CDR3 sequence: CASSVGVSISTDTQYF. The CDR3 coding sequence is TGTGCCAGCAGCGTAGGGGTTAGCATTAGCACAGATACGCAGTATTTT. The chain has TRBV9 and TRBJ2-3; D gene ambiguous. Germline V lookup: CDR1 SGDLS, CDR2 YYNGEE. The V end was cut by 0 bases, the J end by 0 bases, with 11 bases between. This CDR3 has 16 amino acids. Full variable domain (outside the CDR3, taken from reference TRBV9 and TRBJ2-3): DSGVTQTPKHLITATGQRVTLRCSPRSGDLSVYWYQQSLDQGLQFLIQYYNGEERAKGNILERFSAQQFPDLHSELNLSSLELGDSALYFCASSVGVSISTDTQYFGPGTRLTVL.

This clone was picked up many times. The chain joins TRBV5-1 to TRBJ2-7; TRBD1 matches 7 bases. This CDR3 has 14 residues. Trimming removed 4 bases from V and 4 bases from J; junction bases left unmatched: 8. Per the germline V gene, CDR1 is SGHRS and CDR2 is YFSETQ. CDR3 sequence: CASSLDREGYEQYF. CDR3 nucleotides: TGCGCCAGCAGCCTCGACAGGGAAGGGTACGAGCAGTACTTC. Full variable domain (missing parts from reference TRBV5-1 and TRBJ2-7): KAGVTQTPRYLIKTRGQQVTLSCSPISGHRSVSWYQQTPGQGLQFLFEYFSETQRNKGNFPGRFSGRQFSNSRSEMNVSTLELGDSALYLCASSLDREGYEQYFGPGTRLTVT.

This clone was counted between two and nine times. One end of the junction varies from germline; a read error may be responsible. The chain has TRBV7-8 and TRBJ2-7; D unresolved. This CDR3 has 11 amino acids. CDR1 is SGHVS, CDR2 FQNEAQ, per germline. The CDR3, as DNA: TGTGCCAGCAGCTTATCCTACGGGCAGTACTTC. Translating it yields CASSLSYGQYF.

This chain connects TRBV7-8 to TRBJ2-7; 7 bases are a match to TRBD2. This CDR3 contains 13 residues. The V and J ends lost 0 bases and 5 bases, in that order; junction bases with no gene match: 1. Germline loops: CDR1 SGHVS, CDR2 FQNEAQ. For the CDR3, the DNA is TGTGCCAGCAGCTTAGCGGGAGGGAACGAGCAGTACTTC. The encoded protein is CASSLAGGNEQYF.

This clone ranks as medium-sized. At the DNA level, this CDR3 is encoded by other sequences in the same sample as well. The rearrangement links TRBV20-1 to TRBJ2-7, with 8 bases aligning to TRBD1. Losses at the gene ends were 6 bases for V and 1 base for J; bases not matched to a gene: 8. From germline, CDR1 is DFQATT and CDR2 SNEGSKA (reference sequence). The length of the CDR3 is 14 residues. CDR3 amino acids: CSAIKTGASYEQYF. The CDR3 DNA reads as TGCAGTGCAATCAAGACAGGGGCATCCTACGAGCAGTACTTC.

This clone was seen a few times. A junction end diverges from the germline sequence, so it may reflect a read error. The chain is built from TRBV4-2 and TRBJ2-1, with TRBD2 as a possible D gene (6 bases). Germline-derived CDR1 and CDR2 are LGHNA and YNFKEQ. CDR3 length equals 11 residues. CDR3 in DNA: TGTGCCAGCAGCGTTAGCGGTGAGCAGATATTC. This sequence encodes CASSVSGEQIF.

This clone was detected ten times or more. The chain recombines TRBV29-1 with TRBJ2-5; perhaps TRBD1 as D (8 bases). The V gene's germline CDR1 is SQVTM and CDR2 ANQGSEA. Trimming took 6 bases from V and 5 from J, leaving 19 bases between them. This CDR3 comprises 14 residues. In DNA form, the CDR3 reads TGCAGCGTGGGGGGGAACGACAGGGGCGAGACCCAGTACTTC. This translates into CSVGGNDRGETQYF.

At least ten counts were recorded for this clone. This chain links TRBV5-4 with TRBJ2-6, with D tentatively TRBD1 or TRBD2 (5 bases each). Between the trimmed V and J ends, which lost 0 bases and 8 bases, there was a span of 12 bases. The CDR3 covers 15 residues. Germline loops: CDR1 SGHNT, CDR2 YYREEE (reference sequence). The CDR3 sequence is CASSLDGQGPNVLTF. The DNA of the CDR3 is TGTGCCAGCAGCTTGGATGGGCAGGGACCCAACGTCCTGACTTTC.

This clone was detected only a few times. The chain couples TRBV6-1 to TRBJ2-7; the match to TRBD1 covers 12 bases. V was clipped by 5 bases and J by 4 bases; unmatched bases: 6. Per germline, CDR1 MNHNS and CDR2 SASEGT. This CDR3 has 15 residues. CDR3 sequence (DNA): TGTGCCAGCAGTCAAGGGACAGGGGGCCGGTACGAGCAGTACTTC. This encodes CASSQGTGGRYEQYF.

By frequency in the sample, this clone is medium-sized. The chain combines TRBV12-3 or TRBV12-4 with TRBJ1-3; the D is unclear. CDR3 length: 13 amino acids. Trimming pared 1 base from V and 7 bases from J, leaving 8 bases between. The CDR3 is CASSLVVGNTIYF. The CDR3 DNA reads as TGTGCCAGCAGTTTAGTGGTAGGGAACACCATATATTTT.

CDR3 nucleotides: TGTGCCAGCACCAAGGAGGGACGCCAGGAGCCCCAGCATTTT. This translates into CASTKEGRQEPQHF. The chain couples TRBV6-1 to TRBJ1-5, with D possibly matching TRBD1 (5 bases). V was trimmed by 7 bases and J by 8 bases, leaving 18 bases between them. Germline values: CDR1 MNHNS, CDR2 SASEGT. The CDR3 spans 14 residues.

This CDR3 is CASNYGGLGGYTF. The CDR3 nucleotides are TGTGCCAGCAACTACGGTGGGTTGGGCGGCTACACCTTC. This sequence joins TRBV6-2 or TRBV6-3 and TRBJ1-2; D not certain. V was pared by 7 bases and J by 8 bases, with 17 bases between. The CDR3 length is 13 residues. Germline CDR1 is MNHEY and CDR2 is SVGEGT.

The chain joins TRBV5-5 to TRBJ2-2; TRBD1 matches at 9 bases. V lost 4 bases, J lost 4 bases, and 8 bases stayed unmatched. Looked up from germline, CDR1 is SGHKS and CDR2 is YYEKEE (reference sequence). There are 16 residues in the CDR3. The CDR3 DNA follows: TGTGCCAGCAGCATAAGCACAGGGGGCAGCACCGGGGAGCTGTTTTTT. It translates to CASSISTGGSTGELFF.

Points on this clone: Mismatch with germline at one junction end may stem from a read error. The V and J genes are TRBV13 and TRBJ1-1; 9 bases are a match to TRBD1. Germline V gene data show CDR1 as PRHDT and CDR2 as FYEKMQ (reference sequence). The CDR3 totals 11 residues. The CDR3 region is CASSLGQGAGF. The DNA of the CDR3 is TGTGCCAGCAGCTTAGGACAGGGGGCGGGGTTC. Looking up the rest from reference TRBV13 and TRBJ1-1 gives the full variable domain: AAGVIQSPRHLIKEKRETATLKCYPIPRHDTVYWYQQGPGQDPQFLISFYEKMQSDKGSIPDRFSAQQFSDYHSELNMSSLELGDSALYFCASSLGQGAGFGQGTRLTVV.

This clone has only a few counts. The chain joins TRBV28 to TRBJ1-2, with a tentative D call TRBD1 (5 bases). Looked up from germline, CDR1 is MDHEN and CDR2 is SYDVKM. The CDR3 loop spans 11 amino acids. V was pared by 7 bases and J by 8 bases, with 11 bases between. This CDR3 reads CASMFGGGYTF. For the CDR3, the DNA is TGTGCCAGCATGTTCGGGGGGGGCTACACCTTC.

This chain connects TRBV19 to TRBJ2-1, with TRBD2 matching over 11 bases. This CDR3 region has 15 residues. V lost 3 bases to trimming and J lost 8 bases; unmatched junction nucleotides: 6. The germline gives CDR1 LNHDA, CDR2 SQIVND (reference sequence). The CDR3 here is CASSMLTSGIDEQFF. DNA of the CDR3: TGTGCCAGTAGTATGTTGACTAGCGGGATCGATGAGCAGTTCTTC. The full variable domain, with the rest looked up from reference TRBV19 and TRBJ2-1, is DGGITQSPKYLFRKEGQNVTLSCEQNLNHDAMYWYRQDPGQGLRLIYYSQIVNDFQKGDIAEGYSVSREKKESFPLTVTSAQKNPTAFYLCASSMLTSGIDEQFFGPGTRLTVL.

A remark on this clone: The same CDR3 arises from other DNA sequences in this sample as well. V is TRBV20-1 and J is TRBJ2-1, with D tentatively TRBD2 (6 bases). Per the germline V gene, CDR1 is DFQATT and CDR2 is SNEGSKA (reference sequence). V was clipped by 0 bases and J by 4 bases, with 13 bases between them. This CDR3 comprises 15 residues. CDR3 amino acids: CSARDGAGPYNEQFF. CDR3 nucleotides: TGCAGTGCTAGAGATGGGGCGGGACCGTACAATGAGCAGTTCTTC.

Only a few counts were recorded for this clone. This chain uses TRBV27 with TRBJ2-2; D is unresolved. Germline CDR1 MNHEY, CDR2 SMNVEV (reference sequence). The germline V and J ends were trimmed by 8 bases and 0 bases, with 10 bases remaining between them. This CDR3 contains 14 residues. The CDR3 reads CASSVWANTGELFF. The CDR3 DNA follows: TGTGCCAGCTCAGTCTGGGCGAACACCGGGGAGCTGTTTTTT.

There are many counts of this clone. This chain uses TRBV2 with TRBJ2-2; the D gene is possibly TRBD2 (5 bases). The germline V and J ends were trimmed by 2 bases and 5 bases, with 12 bases remaining between them. In germline, CDR1 is SNHLY, CDR2 FYNNEI. There are 15 residues in the CDR3. The CDR3 loop reads CASSENRGRTGELFF. The CDR3 bases are TGTGCCAGCAGTGAAAATCGGGGAAGGACCGGGGAGCTGTTTTTT. The variable domain in full, completed from reference TRBV2 and TRBJ2-2, reads EPEVTQTPSHQVTQMGQEVILRCVPISNHLYFYWYRQILGQKVEFLVSFYNNEISEKSEIFDDQFSVERPDGSNFTLKIRSTKLEDSAMYFCASSENRGRTGELFFGEGSRLTVL.